This T cell receptor (beta chain) is from a study of T-cell reconstitution after alpha-beta-depleted transplantation in children. General study points: At the one-year point after transplant, T-cell counts and TCRbeta diversity were found to come mostly from T cells that had been newly produced.

This clonotype was seen a few times. Its target is not known. Unique molecular identifiers featured in how the TCRbeta library was prepared. TCRdb processed the PCR reads anew with MiXCR; each CDR3 protein has one entry. Of about 250,000 distinct CDR3 sequences in the sample, roughly a quarter were seen once. The CDR3 is 14 residues long. Germline loops: CDR1 MNHEY, CDR2 SVGAGI. V lost 6 bases to trimming and J lost 4 bases, with 15 bases between them. This chain links TRBV6-5 with TRBJ1-2; D might be TRBD1 (5 bases). The input for sequencing was PBMCs, mostly from graft donor cells, taken 360 days after TCRalphabeta/CD19-depleted stem cell transplant. The clonotype was recovered from a female patient aged 2-9 years who had a stem cell transplant for congenital amegakaryocytic thrombocytopenia, so the T cells may come from the graft donor. CDR3 nucleotides: TGTGCCAGCAGCCACAGGCCCCGAGGCTATGGCTACACCTTC. Residues: CASSHRPRGYGYTF.